A single sample gave rise to the 20 T cell receptor beta chains below, sequenced in a study of monozygotic twins with inflammatory bowel disease. TCRdb reprocessed the 5' RACE reads; each CDR3 protein has one entry and no DNA is given. The sample is made up of 80,000 or so distinct CDR3 sequences, and the top ten hold 7.4% of it. Sequenced sample: blood. Source of these receptors: a human donor with ulcerative colitis or Crohn's disease, or a healthy co-twin of an affected twin (not recorded which).

CDR3: CASSIGAGREDGYTF. This chain connects TRBV19 to TRBJ1-2. CDR1 LNHDA and CDR2 SQIVND come from the germline V gene (reference sequence). The CDR3 has 15 residues.

V usage is TRBV18 and J usage is TRBJ2-7. This CDR3 contains 14 residues. Germline V CDR1 and CDR2: KGHSH, LQKENI. This chain's CDR3 is CASSPQGTSYEQYF.

This chain uses TRBV13 with TRBJ1-1. Germline values: CDR1 PRHDT, CDR2 FYEKMQ (reference sequence). The CDR3 sequence is 16 residues long. The CDR3: CASSLGHQRKYTEAFF.

The chain carries TRBV10-3 and TRBJ1-1; as DNA is missing, the TRBD1 call by TCRdb cannot be tested. CDR1 and CDR2 (germline): ENHRY, SYGVKD. This CDR3 has 14 residues. The CDR3 sequence is CAIRKDREGTEAFF.

The J gene is TRBJ2-5, the V gene TRBV20-1; TCRdb gives TRBD1 as the D gene, but with no DNA this cannot be confirmed. The V gene's germline CDR1 is DFQATT and CDR2 SNEGSKA (reference sequence). The CDR3 runs 15 residues. The CDR3 is CSAPDPSGAQETQYF.

The chain links TRBV5-1 to TRBJ2-3; TCRdb returns TRBD2, unconfirmable since there is no DNA. The CDR3 consists of 16 residues. The germline V gene has CDR1 SGHRS and CDR2 YFSETQ. CDR3 region: CASSPVGLAGSGTQYF.

The chain has TRBV20-1 and TRBJ2-5; TCRdb picks TRBD2, but there is no DNA to check that call. CDR3 length: 17 residues. The germline gives CDR1 DFQATT, CDR2 SNEGSKA (reference sequence). CDR3 amino acids: CSARAASGGTDQETQYF.

J is TRBJ1-2 and V is TRBV29-1; no DNA is available, so the TRBD1 call from TCRdb remains unchecked. The CDR3 is made up of 12 amino acids. Germline V gene data show CDR1 as SQVTM and CDR2 as ANQGSEA. CDR3 sequence reads: CSAGGPTYGYTF. Full variable domain (rest looked up from reference TRBV29-1 and TRBJ1-2): SAVISQKPSRDICQRGTSLTIQCQVDSQVTMMFWYRQQPGQSLTLIATANQGSEATYESGFVIDKFPISRPNLTFSTLTVSNMSPEDSSIYLCSAGGPTYGYTFGSGTRLTVV.

The V gene is TRBV11-2, the J gene TRBJ1-6; TCRdb's D call of TRBD1 is untestable without DNA. The CDR3 runs 15 residues. Per the germline V gene, CDR1 is SGHAT and CDR2 is FQNNGV. The CDR3 reads CASSSQGGRGSPLHF.

This chain connects TRBV11-2 to TRBJ1-1; TCRdb designates TRBD1, a call that cannot be tested without DNA. Germline V gene lookup returns CDR1 SGHAT and CDR2 FQNNGV. The CDR3 has 14 residues. CDR3 sequence: CASGGGSQNTEAFF.

The V gene is TRBV13, the J gene TRBJ2-3; without DNA, the TCRdb call of TRBD1 cannot be checked. The germline V gene encodes CDR1 PRHDT and CDR2 FYEKMQ (reference sequence). There are 14 residues in the CDR3. This CDR3 is CAWSRGRPPDTQYF.

This chain joins TRBV7-9 and TRBJ1-1; TCRdb designates TRBD1, a call that cannot be tested without DNA. Germline CDR1 is SEHNR and CDR2 is FQNEAQ (reference sequence). The CDR3 is 14 residues long. The CDR3 is CASSFDRTNTEAFF.

The rearrangement joins TRBV12-3 or TRBV12-4 to TRBJ1-1; with no DNA, the TCRdb D assignment of TRBD1 cannot be verified. This CDR3 has 14 amino acids. CDR3 sequence reads: CASTRTGRHTEAFF.

This chain connects TRBV12-3 or TRBV12-4 to TRBJ2-7; TCRdb returns TRBD1, unconfirmable since there is no DNA. The CDR3 runs to 15 residues. CDR3 region: CASSSRRDTPYEQYF.

The V and J genes are TRBV5-6 and TRBJ1-2; absent DNA, TCRdb's TRBD1 call cannot be checked. Per the germline V gene, CDR1 is SGHDT and CDR2 is YYEEEE. The CDR3 is made up of 17 amino acids. Here the CDR3 reads CASSTGTGPLGNYGYTF.

CDR3 protein: CASSLGTSGGAQETQYF. This chain links TRBV5-1 with TRBJ2-5; the D gene TCRdb calls, TRBD2, cannot be checked with no DNA. Germline V gene lookup returns CDR1 SGHRS and CDR2 YFSETQ. This CDR3 has 17 amino acids. Full variable domain (missing parts from reference TRBV5-1 and TRBJ2-5): KAGVTQTPRYLIKTRGQQVTLSCSPISGHRSVSWYQQTPGQGLQFLFEYFSETQRNKGNFPGRFSGRQFSNSRSEMNVSTLELGDSALYLCASSLGTSGGAQETQYFGPGTRLLVL.

The chain links TRBV5-6 to TRBJ2-1; lacking DNA, the TRBD1 call made by TCRdb goes unchecked. The CDR3 covers 17 residues. Germline V CDR1 and CDR2: SGHDT, YYEEEE. CDR3: CASSLTAGGESYNEQFF.

The V call is TRBV3-1, the J call TRBJ2-5; TCRdb's D gene call, TRBD2, goes unchecked for lack of DNA. The CDR3 sequence is 14 residues long. Germline loops: CDR1 LGHDT, CDR2 YNNKEL (reference sequence). The CDR3 loop is CASTRLAGGETQYF.

The chain has TRBV4-1 and TRBJ2-1; TCRdb's D gene call, TRBD1, goes unchecked for lack of DNA. The CDR3 is made up of 17 amino acids. Per germline, CDR1 MGHRA and CDR2 YSYEKL. Here the CDR3 reads CASSQDQGGGPLDEQFF.

The V and J genes are TRBV29-1 and TRBJ2-2; TCRdb's D gene call, TRBD2, goes unchecked for lack of DNA. The CDR3 consists of 13 residues. Germline V CDR1 and CDR2: SQVTM, ANQGSEA. CDR3 residues: CSVGRGDTGELFF.